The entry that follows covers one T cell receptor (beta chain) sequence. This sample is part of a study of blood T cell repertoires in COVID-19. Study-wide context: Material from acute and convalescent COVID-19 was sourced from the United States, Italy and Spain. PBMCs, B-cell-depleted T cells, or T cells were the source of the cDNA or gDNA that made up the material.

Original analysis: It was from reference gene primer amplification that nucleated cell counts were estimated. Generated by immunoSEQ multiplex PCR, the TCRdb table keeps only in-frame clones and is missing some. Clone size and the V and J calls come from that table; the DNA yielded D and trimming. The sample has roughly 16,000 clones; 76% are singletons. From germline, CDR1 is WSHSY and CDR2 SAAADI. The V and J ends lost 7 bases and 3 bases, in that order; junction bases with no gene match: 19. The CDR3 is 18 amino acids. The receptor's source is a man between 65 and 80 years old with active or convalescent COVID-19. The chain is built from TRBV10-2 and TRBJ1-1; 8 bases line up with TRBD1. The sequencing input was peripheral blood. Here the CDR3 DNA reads TGCGCCAGCATTAGAGAATTCGGACAGGGCTATCTAGACACTGAAGCTTTCTTT. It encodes CASIREFGQGYLDTEAFF.